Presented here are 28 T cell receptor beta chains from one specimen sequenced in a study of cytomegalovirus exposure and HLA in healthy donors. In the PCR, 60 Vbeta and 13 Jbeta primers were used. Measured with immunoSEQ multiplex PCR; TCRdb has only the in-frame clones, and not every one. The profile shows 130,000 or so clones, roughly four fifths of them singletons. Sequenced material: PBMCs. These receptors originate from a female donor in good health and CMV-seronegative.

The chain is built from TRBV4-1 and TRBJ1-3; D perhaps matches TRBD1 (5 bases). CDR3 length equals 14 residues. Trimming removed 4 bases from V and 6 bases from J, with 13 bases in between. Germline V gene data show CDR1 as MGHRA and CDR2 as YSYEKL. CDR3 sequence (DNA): TGCGCCAGCAGCCCAAGGGGTAGTGAAAACACCATATATTTT. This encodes CASSPRGSENTIYF.

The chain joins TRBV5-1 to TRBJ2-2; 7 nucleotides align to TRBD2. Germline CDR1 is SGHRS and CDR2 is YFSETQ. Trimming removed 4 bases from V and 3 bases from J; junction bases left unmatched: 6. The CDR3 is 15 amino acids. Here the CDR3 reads CASSPGLVYTGELFF. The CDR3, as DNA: TGCGCCAGCAGCCCCGGACTAGTATACACCGGGGAGCTGTTTTTT.

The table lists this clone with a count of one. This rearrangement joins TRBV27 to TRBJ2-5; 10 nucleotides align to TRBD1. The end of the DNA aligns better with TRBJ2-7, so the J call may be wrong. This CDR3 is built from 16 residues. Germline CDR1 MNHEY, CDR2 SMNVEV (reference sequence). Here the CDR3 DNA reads TGTGCCAGCAGTCTCTATCCCCGGGACAGGGGATACGAGCAGTACTTC. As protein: CASSLYPRDRGYEQYF.

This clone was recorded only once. In DNA form, the CDR3 reads TGTGCCAGCAGTTTATCTTCAGGGTCTATGATTCACGAGCAGTACTTC. Translated: CASSLSSGSMIHEQYF. This chain joins TRBV27 and TRBJ2-7; D is possibly TRBD1 (5 bases). The CDR3 is made up of 16 amino acids. Trimming took off 0 bases at V and 5 bases at J, with 17 bases between the two ends. Germline lookup yields CDR1 MNHEY and CDR2 SMNVEV (reference sequence).

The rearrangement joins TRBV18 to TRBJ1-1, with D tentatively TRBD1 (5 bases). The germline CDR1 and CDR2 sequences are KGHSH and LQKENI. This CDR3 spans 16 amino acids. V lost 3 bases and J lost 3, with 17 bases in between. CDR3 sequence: CASSPGEGLMHTEAFF. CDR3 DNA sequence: TGTGCCAGCTCACCCGGGGAGGGGCTGATGCACACTGAAGCTTTCTTT.

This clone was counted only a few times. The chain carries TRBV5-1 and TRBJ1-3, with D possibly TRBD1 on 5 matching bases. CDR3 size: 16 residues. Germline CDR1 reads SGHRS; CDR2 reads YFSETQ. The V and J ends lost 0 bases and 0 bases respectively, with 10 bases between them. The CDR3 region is CASSLGGSSSGNTIYF. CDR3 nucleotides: TGCGCCAGCAGCTTGGGGGGCTCAAGCTCTGGAAACACCATATATTTT. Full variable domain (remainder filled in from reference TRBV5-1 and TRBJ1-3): KAGVTQTPRYLIKTRGQQVTLSCSPISGHRSVSWYQQTPGQGLQFLFEYFSETQRNKGNFPGRFSGRQFSNSRSEMNVSTLELGDSALYLCASSLGGSSSGNTIYFGEGSWLTVV.

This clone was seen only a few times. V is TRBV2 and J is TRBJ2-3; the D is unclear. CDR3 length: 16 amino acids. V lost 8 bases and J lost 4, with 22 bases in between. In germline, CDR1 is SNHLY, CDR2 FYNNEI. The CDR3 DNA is TGTGCCAGCTCAAAGAGCGCCCACCTGACTTCAGATACGCAGTATTTT. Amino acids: CASSKSAHLTSDTQYF.

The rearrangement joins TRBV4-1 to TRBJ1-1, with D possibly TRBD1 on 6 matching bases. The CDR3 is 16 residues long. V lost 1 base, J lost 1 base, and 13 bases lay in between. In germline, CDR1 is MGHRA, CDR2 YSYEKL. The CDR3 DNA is TGCGCCAGCAGCCAAGGGACGGGACACCAGAACACTGAAGCTTTCTTT. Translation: CASSQGTGHQNTEAFF.

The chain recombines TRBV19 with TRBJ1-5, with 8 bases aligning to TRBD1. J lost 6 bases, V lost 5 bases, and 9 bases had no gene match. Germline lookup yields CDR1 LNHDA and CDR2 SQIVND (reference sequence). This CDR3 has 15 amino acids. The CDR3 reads CASSPDRGVGQPQHF. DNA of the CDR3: TGTGCCAGTAGTCCCGACAGGGGAGTGGGTCAGCCCCAGCATTTT. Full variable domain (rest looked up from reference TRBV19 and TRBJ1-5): DGGITQSPKYLFRKEGQNVTLSCEQNLNHDAMYWYRQDPGQGLRLIYYSQIVNDFQKGDIAEGYSVSREKKESFPLTVTSAQKNPTAFYLCASSPDRGVGQPQHFGDGTRLSIL.

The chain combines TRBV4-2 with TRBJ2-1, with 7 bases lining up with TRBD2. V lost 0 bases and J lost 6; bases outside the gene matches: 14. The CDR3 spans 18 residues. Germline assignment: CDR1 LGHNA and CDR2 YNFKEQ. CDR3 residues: CASSQDYSGIPPRNEQFF. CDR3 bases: TGTGCCAGCAGCCAAGATTACAGCGGGATCCCCCCCCGCAATGAGCAGTTCTTC.

CDR3 in amino acids: CARGVFREKLFF. Written as DNA, the CDR3 is TGTGCCAGAGGGGTTTTTCGGGAAAAACTGTTTTTT. This chain uses TRBV9 with TRBJ1-4; tentatively, D is TRBD1 (5 bases). There are 12 residues in the CDR3. The V gene lost 8 bases and the J gene lost 8 bases, with 13 bases spanning the gap. Looked up from germline, CDR1 is SGDLS and CDR2 is YYNGEE. Variable domain in full (rest from reference TRBV9 and TRBJ1-4): DSGVTQTPKHLITATGQRVTLRCSPRSGDLSVYWYQQSLDQGLQFLIQYYNGEERAKGNILERFSAQQFPDLHSELNLSSLELGDSALYFCARGVFREKLFFGSGTQLSVL.

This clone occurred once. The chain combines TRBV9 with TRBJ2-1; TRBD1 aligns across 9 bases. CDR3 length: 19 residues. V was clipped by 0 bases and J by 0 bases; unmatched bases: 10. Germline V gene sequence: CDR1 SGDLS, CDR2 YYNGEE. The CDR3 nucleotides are TGTGCCAGCAGCGTAGAGTTGAGGATGACAGGGGGCTCCTACAATGAGCAGTTCTTC. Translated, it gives CASSVELRMTGGSYNEQFF. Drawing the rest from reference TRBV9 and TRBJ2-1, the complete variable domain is DSGVTQTPKHLITATGQRVTLRCSPRSGDLSVYWYQQSLDQGLQFLIQYYNGEERAKGNILERFSAQQFPDLHSELNLSSLELGDSALYFCASSVELRMTGGSYNEQFFGPGTRLTVL.

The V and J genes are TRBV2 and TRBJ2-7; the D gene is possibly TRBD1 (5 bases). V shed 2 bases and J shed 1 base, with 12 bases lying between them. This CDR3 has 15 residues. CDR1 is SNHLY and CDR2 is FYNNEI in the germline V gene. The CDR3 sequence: CASSELATGSYEQYF. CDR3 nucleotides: TGTGCCAGCAGTGAACTCGCAACAGGATCCTACGAGCAGTACTTC. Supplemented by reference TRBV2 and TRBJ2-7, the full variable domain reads EPEVTQTPSHQVTQMGQEVILRCVPISNHLYFYWYRQILGQKVEFLVSFYNNEISEKSEIFDDQFSVERPDGSNFTLKIRSTKLEDSAMYFCASSELATGSYEQYFGPGTRLTVT.

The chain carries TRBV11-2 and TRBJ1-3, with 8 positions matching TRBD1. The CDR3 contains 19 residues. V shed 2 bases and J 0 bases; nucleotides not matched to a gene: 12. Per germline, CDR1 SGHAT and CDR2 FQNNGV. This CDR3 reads CASSLRVRDRLGSGNTIYF. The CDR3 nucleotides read TGTGCCAGCAGCTTAAGGGTCCGGGACAGGCTTGGCTCTGGAAACACCATATATTTT.

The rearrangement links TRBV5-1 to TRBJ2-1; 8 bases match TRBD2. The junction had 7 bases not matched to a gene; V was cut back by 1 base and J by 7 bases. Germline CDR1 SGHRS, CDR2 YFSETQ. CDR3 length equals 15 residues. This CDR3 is CASSLFGTSRNEQFF. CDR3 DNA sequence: TGCGCCAGCAGCTTGTTCGGGACTAGTAGGAATGAGCAGTTCTTC.

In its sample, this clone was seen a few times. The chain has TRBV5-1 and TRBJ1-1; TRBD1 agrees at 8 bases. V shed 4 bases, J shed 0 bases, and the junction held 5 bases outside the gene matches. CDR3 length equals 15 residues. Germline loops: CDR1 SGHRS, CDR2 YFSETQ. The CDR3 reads CASSRGQGLNTEAFF. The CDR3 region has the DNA TGCGCCAGCAGCCGCGGACAGGGCTTGAACACTGAAGCTTTCTTT.

CDR3 DNA sequence: TGCGCCAGCAGCTTGGGGCTCCGGGGTAACCAAGAGACCCAGTACTTC. This codes for CASSLGLRGNQETQYF. This chain uses TRBV5-1 with TRBJ2-5; TRBD2 is a possible D gene (5 bases). Trimming left V 0 bases short and J 0 bases short, with 12 bases between. CDR3 length: 16 residues. CDR1 is SGHRS and CDR2 is YFSETQ in the germline V gene.

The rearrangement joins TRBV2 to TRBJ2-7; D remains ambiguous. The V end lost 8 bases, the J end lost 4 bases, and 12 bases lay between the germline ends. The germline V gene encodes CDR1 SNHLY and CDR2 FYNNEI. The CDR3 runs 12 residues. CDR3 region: CASHQRRYEQYF. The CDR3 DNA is TGTGCCAGCCATCAAAGGCGGTACGAGCAGTACTTC.

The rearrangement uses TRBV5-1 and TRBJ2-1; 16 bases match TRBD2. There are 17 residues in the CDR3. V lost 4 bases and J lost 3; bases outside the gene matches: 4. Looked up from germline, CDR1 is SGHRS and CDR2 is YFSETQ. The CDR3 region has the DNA TGCGCCAGCAGCACGGGACTAGCGGGAGGGCACTACAATGAGCAGTTCTTC. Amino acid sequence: CASSTGLAGGHYNEQFF.

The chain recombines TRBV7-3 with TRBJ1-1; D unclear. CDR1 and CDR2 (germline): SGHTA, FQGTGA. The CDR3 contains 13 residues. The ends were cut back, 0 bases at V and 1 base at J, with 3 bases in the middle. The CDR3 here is CASSLTANTEAFF. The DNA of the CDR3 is TGTGCCAGCAGCTTAACAGCGAACACTGAAGCTTTCTTT.

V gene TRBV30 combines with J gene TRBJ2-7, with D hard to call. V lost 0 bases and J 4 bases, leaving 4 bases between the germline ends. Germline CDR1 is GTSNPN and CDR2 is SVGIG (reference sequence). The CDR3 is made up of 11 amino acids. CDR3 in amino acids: CAWSVSYEQYF. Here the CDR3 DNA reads TGTGCCTGGAGTGTTTCGTACGAGCAGTACTTC.

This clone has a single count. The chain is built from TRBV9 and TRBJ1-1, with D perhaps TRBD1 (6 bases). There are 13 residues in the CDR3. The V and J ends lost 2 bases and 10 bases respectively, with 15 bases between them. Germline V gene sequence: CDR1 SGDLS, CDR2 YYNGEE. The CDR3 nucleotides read TGTGCCAGCAGCGTTTTTAAGGGGGAGGGAGCTTTCTTT. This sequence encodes CASSVFKGEGAFF.

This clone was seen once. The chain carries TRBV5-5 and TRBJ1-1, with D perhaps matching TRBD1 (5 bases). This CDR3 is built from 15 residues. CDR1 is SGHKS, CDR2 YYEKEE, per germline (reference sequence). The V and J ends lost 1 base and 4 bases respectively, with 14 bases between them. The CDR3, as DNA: TGTGCCAGCAGCTTGCACCGACAGCCTCTCACTGAAGCTTTCTTT. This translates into CASSLHRQPLTEAFF.

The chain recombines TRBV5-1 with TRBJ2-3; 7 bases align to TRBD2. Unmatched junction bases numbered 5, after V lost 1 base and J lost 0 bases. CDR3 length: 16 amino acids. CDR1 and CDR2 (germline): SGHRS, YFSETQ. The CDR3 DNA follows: TGCGCCAGCAGCTTGAGGCCTAGCGGTAGCACAGATACGCAGTATTTT. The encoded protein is CASSLRPSGSTDTQYF.

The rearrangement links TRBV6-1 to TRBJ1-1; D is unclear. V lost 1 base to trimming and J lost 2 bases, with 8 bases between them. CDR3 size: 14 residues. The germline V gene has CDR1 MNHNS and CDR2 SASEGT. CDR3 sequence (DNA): TGTGCCAGCAGTGAAGGGGGAGCAAACACTGAAGCTTTCTTT. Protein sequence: CASSEGGANTEAFF.

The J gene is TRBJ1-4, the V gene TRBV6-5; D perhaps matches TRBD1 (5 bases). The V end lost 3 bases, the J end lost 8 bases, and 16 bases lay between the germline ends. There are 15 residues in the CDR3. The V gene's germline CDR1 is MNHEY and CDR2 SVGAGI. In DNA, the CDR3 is TGTGCCAGCAGTTATGGGACTGCTTACACGGAAAAACTGTTTTTT. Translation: CASSYGTAYTEKLFF.

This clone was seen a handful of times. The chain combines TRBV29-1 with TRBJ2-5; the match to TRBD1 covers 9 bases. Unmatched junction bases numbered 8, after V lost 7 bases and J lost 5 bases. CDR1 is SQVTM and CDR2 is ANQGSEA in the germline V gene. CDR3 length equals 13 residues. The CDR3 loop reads CSALRGQGETQYF. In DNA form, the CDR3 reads TGCAGCGCGCTGCGAGGACAGGGGGAGACCCAGTACTTC. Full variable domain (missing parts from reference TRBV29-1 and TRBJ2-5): SAVISQKPSRDICQRGTSLTIQCQVDSQVTMMFWYRQQPGQSLTLIATANQGSEATYESGFVIDKFPISRPNLTFSTLTVSNMSPEDSSIYLCSALRGQGETQYFGPGTRLLVL.

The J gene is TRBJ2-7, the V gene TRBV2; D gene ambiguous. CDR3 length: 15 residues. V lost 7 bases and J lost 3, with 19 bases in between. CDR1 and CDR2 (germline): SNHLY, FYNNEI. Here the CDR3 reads CASNRSPKSFYEQYF. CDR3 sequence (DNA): TGTGCCAGCAACCGGTCGCCAAAAAGCTTCTACGAGCAGTACTTC.